This T cell receptor (beta chain) was sequenced during a study of CD8 T cells in Susac syndrome. RNA was extracted with the RNeasy kit, and a quantity of about 0.45 to 1 ug was reverse transcribed using random hexamers. It was immunoSEQ multiplex PCR that amplified TCR beta CDR3 across 54 Vbeta and 13 Jbeta. TCRdb called the immunoSEQ multiplex PCR reads again in MiXCR, with one record for every CDR3 protein. The sample yields roughly 170,000 distinct CDR3 sequences, under 95% seen once. The CDR3 spans 12 residues. The germline CDR1 and CDR2 sequences are MGHDK and SYGVNS. The V and J ends lost 3 bases and 7 bases respectively, with 7 bases between them. The authors negatively isolated CD8+ and CD4+ T cells and FACS-enriched TEMRA cells.

Sequenced material: CD4+ T cells from PBMCs. V is TRBV25-1 and J is TRBJ2-1; D not resolved. This receptor was identified in a human donor with multiple sclerosis. The CDR3, as DNA: TGTGCCAGCAGTGAGCGGATTAATGAGCAGTTCTTC. This encodes CASSERINEQFF.